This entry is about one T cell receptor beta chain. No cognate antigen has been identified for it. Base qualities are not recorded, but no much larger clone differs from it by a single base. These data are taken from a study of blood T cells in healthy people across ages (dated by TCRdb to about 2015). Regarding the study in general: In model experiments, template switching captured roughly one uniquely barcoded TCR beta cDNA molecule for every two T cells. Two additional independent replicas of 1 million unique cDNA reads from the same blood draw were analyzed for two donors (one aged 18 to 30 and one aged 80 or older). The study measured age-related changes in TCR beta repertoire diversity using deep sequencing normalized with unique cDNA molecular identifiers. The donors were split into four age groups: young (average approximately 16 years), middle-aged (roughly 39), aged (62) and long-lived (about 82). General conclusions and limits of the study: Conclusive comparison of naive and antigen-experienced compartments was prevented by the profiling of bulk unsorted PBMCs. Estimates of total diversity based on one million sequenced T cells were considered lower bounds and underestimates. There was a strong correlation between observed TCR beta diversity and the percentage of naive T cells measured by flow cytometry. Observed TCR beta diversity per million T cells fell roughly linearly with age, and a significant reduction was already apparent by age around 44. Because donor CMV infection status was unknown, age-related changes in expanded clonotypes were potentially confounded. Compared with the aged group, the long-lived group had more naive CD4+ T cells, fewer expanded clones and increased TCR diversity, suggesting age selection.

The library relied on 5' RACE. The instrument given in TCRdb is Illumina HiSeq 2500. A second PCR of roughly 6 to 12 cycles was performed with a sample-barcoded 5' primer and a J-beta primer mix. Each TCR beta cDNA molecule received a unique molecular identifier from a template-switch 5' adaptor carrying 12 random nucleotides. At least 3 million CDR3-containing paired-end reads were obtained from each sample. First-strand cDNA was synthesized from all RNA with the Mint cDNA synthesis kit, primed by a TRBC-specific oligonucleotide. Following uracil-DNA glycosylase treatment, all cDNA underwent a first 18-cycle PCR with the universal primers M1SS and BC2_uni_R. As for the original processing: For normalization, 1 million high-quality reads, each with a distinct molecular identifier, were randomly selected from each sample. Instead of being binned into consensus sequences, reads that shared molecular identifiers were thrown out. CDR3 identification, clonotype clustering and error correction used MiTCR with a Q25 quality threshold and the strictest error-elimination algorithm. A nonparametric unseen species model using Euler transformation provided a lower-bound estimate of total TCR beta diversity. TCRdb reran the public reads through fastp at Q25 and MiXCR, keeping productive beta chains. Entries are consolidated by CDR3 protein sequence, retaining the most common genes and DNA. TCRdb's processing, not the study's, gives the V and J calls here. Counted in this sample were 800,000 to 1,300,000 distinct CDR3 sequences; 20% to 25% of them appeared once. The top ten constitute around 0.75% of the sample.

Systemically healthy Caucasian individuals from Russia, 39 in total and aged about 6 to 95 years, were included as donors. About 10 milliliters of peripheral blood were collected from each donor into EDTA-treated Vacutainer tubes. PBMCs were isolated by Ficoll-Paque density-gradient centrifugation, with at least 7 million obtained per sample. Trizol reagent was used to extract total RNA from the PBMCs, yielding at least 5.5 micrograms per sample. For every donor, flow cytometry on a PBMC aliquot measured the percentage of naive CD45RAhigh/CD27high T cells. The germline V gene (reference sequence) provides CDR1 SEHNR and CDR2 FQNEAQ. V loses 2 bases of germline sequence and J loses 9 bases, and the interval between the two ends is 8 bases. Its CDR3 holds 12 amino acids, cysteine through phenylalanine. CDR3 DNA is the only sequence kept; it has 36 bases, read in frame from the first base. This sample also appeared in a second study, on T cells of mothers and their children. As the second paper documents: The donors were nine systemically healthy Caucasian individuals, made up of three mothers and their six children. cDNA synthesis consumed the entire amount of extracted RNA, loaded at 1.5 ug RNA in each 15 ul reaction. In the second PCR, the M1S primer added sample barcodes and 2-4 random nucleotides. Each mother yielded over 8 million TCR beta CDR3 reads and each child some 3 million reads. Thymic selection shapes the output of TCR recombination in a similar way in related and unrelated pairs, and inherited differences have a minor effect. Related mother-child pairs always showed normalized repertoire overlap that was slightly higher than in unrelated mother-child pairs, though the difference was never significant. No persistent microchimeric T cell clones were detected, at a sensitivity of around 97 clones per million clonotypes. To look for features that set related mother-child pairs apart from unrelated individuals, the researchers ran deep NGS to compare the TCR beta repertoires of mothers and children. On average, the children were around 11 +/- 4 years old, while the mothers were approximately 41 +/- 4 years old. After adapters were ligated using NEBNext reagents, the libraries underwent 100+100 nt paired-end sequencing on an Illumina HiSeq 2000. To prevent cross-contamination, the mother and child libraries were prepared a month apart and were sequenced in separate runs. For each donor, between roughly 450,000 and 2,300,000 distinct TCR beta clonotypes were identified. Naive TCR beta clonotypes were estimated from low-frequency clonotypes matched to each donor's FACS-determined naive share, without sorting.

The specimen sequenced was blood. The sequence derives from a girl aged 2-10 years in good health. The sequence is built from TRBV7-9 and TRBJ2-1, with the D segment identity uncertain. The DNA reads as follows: TGTGCCAGCAGCTTATCAATGGGTGAGCAGTTCTTC. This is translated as CASSLSMGEQFF.